One and the same sample provided the 31 T cell receptor beta chains below, sequenced in a study of shared clonotypes between healthy human individuals. The naive CD8 fraction comprised CD45RO-negative cells positively selected for CCR7 and excluded terminally differentiated effector memory CD45RA+ cells. The assay was immunoSEQ multiplex PCR, and TCRdb's table has in-frame clones only and misses some. The sample holds roughly 2.1 million clones, under 95% seen once. The sequencing input was naive CD8+ T cells from PBMCs. These receptors were obtained from a man aged 18 to 30 in good health. Some clones in this sample may be carry-over from other donors' samples.

The V call is TRBV10-3, the J call TRBJ1-2; 7 nucleotides align to TRBD1. Unmatched junction bases numbered 11, after V lost 7 bases and J lost 0 bases. Germline CDR1 and CDR2: ENHRY and SYGVKD. This CDR3 has 16 residues. The CDR3, as DNA: TGTGCCATCACCGTTGAATATGGACAGGCTAACTATGGCTACACCTTC. This gives the protein CAITVEYGQANYGYTF.

This clone occurred once. The V gene is TRBV19, the J gene TRBJ2-4; D is perhaps TRBD2 (5 bases). The CDR3 is made up of 15 amino acids. Per germline, CDR1 LNHDA and CDR2 SQIVND (reference sequence). V gave up 9 bases and J gave up 0 bases, with 15 bases separating them. CDR3 amino acids: CASLAAQLAKNIQYF. CDR3 coding DNA: TGTGCCAGCCTAGCCGCACAGCTAGCCAAAAACATTCAGTACTTC.

The chain carries TRBV9 and TRBJ2-2; TRBD1 agrees at 8 bases. V dropped 3 bases and J dropped 5; count of bases not matched to a gene: 9. This CDR3 is built from 16 residues. Germline V gene data show CDR1 as SGDLS and CDR2 as YYNGEE. CDR3 region: CASSAFGQGSTGELFF. The CDR3 bases are TGTGCCAGCAGCGCCTTCGGACAGGGATCTACCGGGGAGCTGTTTTTT.

The chain recombines TRBV19 with TRBJ1-1; TRBD1 might be the D (6 bases). Trimming cost V 6 bases and J 0 bases, with 11 bases left between them. Germline assignment: CDR1 LNHDA and CDR2 SQIVND (reference sequence). CDR3 length: 14 amino acids. CDR3 protein: CASSAGGLNTEAFF. DNA of the CDR3: TGTGCCAGTAGCGCCGGGGGCTTGAACACTGAAGCTTTCTTT. Together with reference TRBV19 and TRBJ1-1, the CDR3 gives the full variable domain: DGGITQSPKYLFRKEGQNVTLSCEQNLNHDAMYWYRQDPGQGLRLIYYSQIVNDFQKGDIAEGYSVSREKKESFPLTVTSAQKNPTAFYLCASSAGGLNTEAFFGQGTRLTVV.

This chain uses TRBV6-6 with TRBJ1-2; D is uncertain. Germline values: CDR1 MNHNY, CDR2 SVGAGI (reference sequence). The length of the CDR3 is 15 residues. V was clipped by 0 bases and J by 0 bases, with 8 bases between them. CDR3 coding DNA: TGTGCCAGCAGTTACTCCGAAGGATCTAACTATGGCTACACCTTC. Its translation: CASSYSEGSNYGYTF.

This clone was seen a single time. Within the sample, other DNA sequences also encode this same CDR3. The chain carries TRBV7-9 and TRBJ2-2; D uncertain. The germline CDR1 and CDR2 sequences are SEHNR and FQNEAQ (reference sequence). V gave up 1 base and J gave up 1 base, with 4 bases separating them. The CDR3 loop spans 14 amino acids. DNA of the CDR3: TGTGCCAGCAGCTTAGTACAGAACACCGGGGAGCTGTTTTTT. It specifies CASSLVQNTGELFF.

The V call is TRBV5-5, the J call TRBJ1-1; tentative D call: TRBD1 (5 bases). V lost 0 bases and J lost 4, with 10 bases in between. Germline CDR1 SGHKS, CDR2 YYEKEE (reference sequence). The CDR3 extends over 14 amino acids. The CDR3 DNA reads as TGTGCCAGCAGCTTGGTGCTGGGGCTCACTGAAGCTTTCTTT. This encodes CASSLVLGLTEAFF.

The rearrangement uses TRBV27 and TRBJ1-2, with TRBD1 matching over 8 bases. The V segment lost 4 bases and the J segment 1 base; nucleotides outside the gene matches: 8. CDR3 length: 16 residues. Germline assignment: CDR1 MNHEY and CDR2 SMNVEV (reference sequence). As DNA, the CDR3 is TGTGCCAGCAGTTACTCACAGGGGGAAGTTAACTATGGCTACACCTTC. This codes for CASSYSQGEVNYGYTF.

V gene TRBV2 combines with J gene TRBJ2-1; 9 bases fit TRBD2. Germline CDR1 is SNHLY and CDR2 is FYNNEI. The CDR3 covers 15 residues. After removal of 6 bases from V and 1 base from J, the junction contained 4 bases not matched to a gene. This CDR3 reads CASRRAGGSYNEQFF. The CDR3 DNA follows: TGTGCCAGCAGGAGAGCGGGGGGTTCCTACAATGAGCAGTTCTTC.

This clone was seen a single time. The V gene is TRBV9, the J gene TRBJ1-2; no clear D gene. Germline V gene lookup returns CDR1 SGDLS and CDR2 YYNGEE. The V and J ends lost 4 bases and 5 bases respectively, with 21 bases between them. The CDR3 has 16 residues. The CDR3 loop reads CASSPYDVGSGYGYTF. The CDR3 DNA reads TGTGCCAGCAGCCCATATGACGTGGGGTCGGGGTATGGCTACACCTTC.

The rearrangement links TRBV27 to TRBJ2-7; TRBD2 matches 7 bases. CDR1 is MNHEY and CDR2 is SMNVEV in the germline V gene (reference sequence). The CDR3 extends over 14 amino acids. The trim removed 3 bases at V and 3 bases at J, leaving 5 bases unmatched. CDR3 amino acids: CASSLKGGVYEQYF. The CDR3 nucleotides are TGTGCCAGCAGTTTGAAGGGAGGGGTCTACGAGCAGTACTTC.

In its sample, this clone was seen once. The chain uses TRBV15 and TRBJ2-1; 7 bases line up with TRBD1. After removal of 5 bases from V and 5 bases from J, the junction contained 15 bases not matched to a gene. The V gene's germline CDR1 is LNHNV and CDR2 YYDKDF (reference sequence). This CDR3 has 17 residues. The CDR3 sequence is CATSGGTGAEEDNEQFF. The CDR3 nucleotides read TGTGCCACCAGCGGAGGAACAGGGGCCGAGGAGGACAATGAGCAGTTCTTC.

Remarks on this clone: Other nucleotide sequences from this sample produce the same CDR3. The rearrangement uses TRBV5-1 and TRBJ1-5, with a weak D call TRBD1 (5 bases). Per the germline V gene, CDR1 is SGHRS and CDR2 is YFSETQ. V shed 0 bases and J shed 1 base, with 8 bases lying between them. There are 15 residues in the CDR3. The CDR3 nucleotides are TGCGCCAGCAGCTTGGCCGGGGGGAGCAATCAGCCCCAGCATTTT. Amino acids: CASSLAGGSNQPQHF.

The CDR3 DNA reads TGTGCCAGCTGGGACAGGCGGTCTGACCAGTTCTTC. Amino acids: CASWDRRSDQFF. The chain uses TRBV2 and TRBJ2-1, with 8 bases fitting TRBD1. With 8 bases clipped from V and 13 bases from J, the junction kept 10 bases outside the gene matches. This CDR3 region has 12 residues. CDR1 SNHLY and CDR2 FYNNEI come from the germline V gene. The whole variable domain, filled in from reference TRBV2 and TRBJ2-1, reads EPEVTQTPSHQVTQMGQEVILRCVPISNHLYFYWYRQILGQKVEFLVSFYNNEISEKSEIFDDQFSVERPDGSNFTLKIRSTKLEDSAMYFCASWDRRSDQFFGPGTRLTVL.

This chain links TRBV27 with TRBJ1-2; 8 bases are shared with TRBD1. CDR1 is MNHEY, CDR2 SMNVEV, per germline (reference sequence). The CDR3 has 12 residues. J lost 10 bases, V lost 5 bases, and 6 bases had no gene match. CDR3 loop: CASSGRTGTYTF. Here the CDR3 DNA reads TGTGCCAGCAGTGGGAGGACAGGGACCTACACCTTC.

The J gene is TRBJ2-7, the V gene TRBV6-5, with D possibly being TRBD2 (7 bases). The CDR3 is made up of 15 amino acids. Trimming took off 5 bases at V and 5 bases at J, with 19 bases between the two ends. The germline V gene has CDR1 MNHEY and CDR2 SVGAGI. Here the CDR3 DNA reads TGTGCCAGCAGTGGAGGGGGGGAACCCCTCCACGAGCAGTACTTC. Protein sequence: CASSGGGEPLHEQYF.

V and J are TRBV13 and TRBJ2-1, with D perhaps matching TRBD1 (5 bases). V lost 1 base to trimming and J lost 6 bases, with 16 bases between them. This CDR3 has 16 residues. Germline V CDR1 and CDR2: PRHDT, FYEKMQ (reference sequence). As DNA, the CDR3 is TGTGCCAGCAGCTTAGTAGGGCAGGGAATAATCAATGAGCAGTTCTTC. Its protein is CASSLVGQGIINEQFF.

This chain uses TRBV4-2 with TRBJ1-5, with unresolved D. The CDR3 length is 17 residues. The V end lost 0 bases, the J end lost 2 bases, and 14 bases lay between the germline ends. Per germline, CDR1 LGHNA and CDR2 YNFKEQ. The CDR3 DNA sequence: TGTGCCAGCAGCCAAGATCGGGGATACGCCGGCAATCAGCCCCAGCATTTT. This codes for CASSQDRGYAGNQPQHF.

V is TRBV6-6 and J is TRBJ2-3; maybe TRBD2 (5 bases). CDR1 is MNHNY, CDR2 SVGAGI, per germline (reference sequence). The CDR3 totals 14 residues. V lost 7 bases and J lost 2, with 13 bases in between. In nucleotides, the CDR3 is TGTGCCAGCACCCTCGGGATTCCCACAGATACGCAGTATTTT. Translating it yields CASTLGIPTDTQYF.

The chain carries TRBV28 and TRBJ2-3; 7 bases match TRBD1. V dropped 6 bases and J dropped 2; count of bases not matched to a gene: 5. This CDR3 contains 14 residues. Per the germline V gene, CDR1 is MDHEN and CDR2 is SYDVKM. The CDR3 region has the DNA TGTGCCAGCAGGACTACAGGGGACACAGATACGCAGTATTTT. It translates to CASRTTGDTDTQYF. The whole variable domain, filled in from reference TRBV28 and TRBJ2-3, reads DVKVTQSSRYLVKRTGEKVFLECVQDMDHENMFWYRQDPGLGLRLIYFSYDVKMKEKGDIPEGYSVSREKKERFSLILESASTNQTSMYLCASRTTGDTDTQYFGPGTRLTVL.

In DNA, the CDR3 is TGCGCCAGCAGCCTCCACACTGGGAAATACACTGAAGCTTTCTTT. Translated: CASSLHTGKYTEAFF. The genes are TRBV5-1 and TRBJ1-1, with unresolved D. V was trimmed by 4 bases and J by 3 bases, leaving 16 bases between them. Germline assignment: CDR1 SGHRS and CDR2 YFSETQ. This CDR3 is 15 amino acids long.

The genes are TRBV20-1 and TRBJ2-3, with a possible D match to TRBD2 (5 bases). Per germline, CDR1 DFQATT and CDR2 SNEGSKA (reference sequence). V was clipped by 8 bases and J by 6 bases, with 12 bases between them. CDR3 length: 11 residues. CDR3 in DNA: TGCAGTCCACCCTCGGGGGATACGCAGTATTTT. Protein sequence: CSPPSGDTQYF.

This clone was observed a handful of times. V gene TRBV30 combines with J gene TRBJ2-2, with D unclear. V lost 5 bases and J lost 7, with 8 bases in between. The CDR3 loop spans 11 amino acids. Germline CDR1 reads GTSNPN; CDR2 reads SVGIG (reference sequence). Here the CDR3 DNA reads TGTGCCTGGGAGGTGGGCGGGGAGCTGTTTTTT. As protein: CAWEVGGELFF.

This chain joins TRBV12-1 and TRBJ2-1; the DNA was not used to check the table's D call, TRBD2. TRBV12-1 represents a pseudogene. The length of the CDR3 is 18 residues. As DNA, the CDR3 is TGTGCCAGCAGCTTTTGGGATAGCGCGAGGTACTCCTACAATGAGCAGTTCTTC. Protein sequence: CASSFWDSARYSYNEQFF.

V usage is TRBV11-2 and J usage is TRBJ1-2; D may be TRBD1 (6 bases). V was trimmed by 4 bases and J by 3 bases, leaving 9 bases between them. This CDR3 contains 13 residues. Germline CDR1 and CDR2: SGHAT and FQNNGV. DNA for the CDR3: TGTGCCAGCAGCTCCAGGGGCGACTATGGCTACACCTTC. Its translation is CASSSRGDYGYTF.

This clone was seen a few times. The chain links TRBV5-1 to TRBJ1-1, with TRBD1 matching 9 bases. CDR3 length equals 13 residues. Unmatched junction bases numbered 3, after V lost 1 base and J lost 8 bases. CDR1 and CDR2 (germline): SGHRS, YFSETQ. CDR3 sequence reads: CASSLTGGKEAFF. In DNA form, the CDR3 reads TGCGCCAGCAGCTTGACAGGGGGCAAGGAAGCTTTCTTT.

This clone was counted once. The gene calls are TRBV29-1 and TRBJ2-3; D is undetermined. With 5 bases removed from V and 3 bases from J, the gap between germline ends came to 9 bases. Germline V gene data show CDR1 as SQVTM and CDR2 as ANQGSEA. The length of the CDR3 is 12 residues. This CDR3 is CSVRAATDTQYF. As DNA, the CDR3 is TGCAGCGTTCGGGCAGCTACAGATACGCAGTATTTT.

The chain employs TRBV7-9 and TRBJ2-3; TRBD2 is a possible D gene (6 bases). There are 17 residues in the CDR3. The V end lost 5 bases, the J end lost 3 bases, and 21 bases lay between the germline ends. The germline V gene has CDR1 SEHNR and CDR2 FQNEAQ (reference sequence). In DNA, the CDR3 is TGTGCCAGCAGCCCCCTTGGGACTTTAGCGGTGACAGATACGCAGTATTTT. It encodes CASSPLGTLAVTDTQYF.

A note on this clone: Other DNA sequences in this specimen translate into the identical CDR3. The rearrangement joins TRBV14 to TRBJ2-1; a possible D gene is TRBD1 (6 bases). Germline assignment: CDR1 SGHDN and CDR2 FVKESK. V was shortened by 3 bases and J by 7 bases, with 10 bases between the two germline ends. CDR3 size: 13 residues. CDR3 DNA sequence: TGTGCCAGCAGCCAGTACAGGGTGAATGAGCAGTTCTTC. Translation: CASSQYRVNEQFF.

The rearrangement uses TRBV25-1 and TRBJ2-7; D is undetermined. The CDR3 is 16 amino acids. Trimming stripped 0 bases from V and 0 bases from J, with 12 bases between. Germline V lookup: CDR1 MGHDK, CDR2 SYGVNS. CDR3 coding DNA: TGTGCCAGCAGTGAATATTCATCCGATAGCTCCTACGAGCAGTACTTC. Translated: CASSEYSSDSSYEQYF.

This clone showed up just once. The chain uses TRBV9 and TRBJ2-1, with 11 bases that match TRBD2. V shed 3 bases and J 0 bases; nucleotides not matched to a gene: 11. CDR1 and CDR2 from the germline V gene are SGDLS and YYNGEE. This CDR3 comprises 19 residues. The CDR3 here is CASSAPITSGGLSYNEQFF. DNA of the CDR3: TGTGCCAGCAGCGCCCCAATTACTAGCGGGGGCCTCTCCTACAATGAGCAGTTCTTC.